This T cell receptor beta chain was documented in a study of blood T cell repertoires in COVID-19 (dated by TCRdb to the early 2020s). Study-wide context: Collaborator samples came from the United States, Italy and Spain and covered acute and convalescent phases of COVID-19. The prospective study material was composed of cDNA or gDNA derived from T cells, B-cell-depleted T cells, or PBMCs. The dataset comprised deeply sampled blood TCRbeta repertoires from subjects exposed to, actively infected with, or recovered from COVID-19. The repertoires were released in a freely available public database meant as a resource for research on the immune response to SARS-CoV-2. Samples came from the ongoing ImmuneRACE study (first 160 participants) plus 1,254 subjects from 6 global collaborators. The sample metadata nearly always contained a de-identified subject ID, COVID-19 status, age in years and sex. Where available, HLA class I and class II types were obtained from metadata supplied by the sample provider rather than from assay-based typing.

TCRbeta CDR3 regions were amplified from genomic DNA by means of the immunoSEQ Assay, a bias-controlled multiplex PCR. Per the authors' processing: The number of nucleated cells in each sample was estimated by amplification of reference gene primers within the assay. To quantify the absolute abundance of each unique TCRbeta CDR3 rearrangement, sequence reads were collapsed and filtered. Productive Simpson clonality was computed per sample as the square root of Simpson's diversity index over productive rearrangements. Drawn from immuneACCESS, this table holds only the in-frame rearrangements with V and J called that TCRdb kept. Clones are partly lost; checked studies trace under half to an unresolved V gene and leave the rest unexplained. That table is the source of V, J and clone size, and D and trimming were worked out from the DNA. The sample yields 450,000 to 500,000 clones; 70% to 90% were counted once. The top ten hold 3.2% of the sample.

As regards this clone: Which antigen it targets is not known. Qualities for individual bases were not recorded, and no much larger clone is one base off.

V is trimmed back by 5 bases and J by 4 bases, and the junction contains 12 bases that no gene match accounts for. From the cysteine up to the phenylalanine, the CDR3 has a length of 17 residues. The entry retains the CDR3 DNA only, 51 bases that are in frame from base 1. CDR1 PRHDT and CDR2 FYEKMQ were looked up in the germline V gene (reference sequence). Here is what the overall study found, with its caveats: The amount of clinical and demographic metadata varied by source and participant and was provided uncurated.

The collaborating institutions used their own protocols to collect whole blood in K2EDTA tubes. Collaborator samples were shipped for TCRbeta analysis as frozen whole blood, isolated PBMCs, or DNA extracted from either sample type. The chain uses TRBV13 and TRBJ2-3, with 10 junctional bases fitting TRBD2. The TCR comes from a human donor in a cohort sampled during active COVID-19. Sequencing was carried out using peripheral blood. CDR3 region: CASSLATSGFWADTQYF. The sequenced DNA is TGTGCCAGCAGCCTCGCGACTAGCGGGTTTTGGGCAGATACGCAGTATTTT.